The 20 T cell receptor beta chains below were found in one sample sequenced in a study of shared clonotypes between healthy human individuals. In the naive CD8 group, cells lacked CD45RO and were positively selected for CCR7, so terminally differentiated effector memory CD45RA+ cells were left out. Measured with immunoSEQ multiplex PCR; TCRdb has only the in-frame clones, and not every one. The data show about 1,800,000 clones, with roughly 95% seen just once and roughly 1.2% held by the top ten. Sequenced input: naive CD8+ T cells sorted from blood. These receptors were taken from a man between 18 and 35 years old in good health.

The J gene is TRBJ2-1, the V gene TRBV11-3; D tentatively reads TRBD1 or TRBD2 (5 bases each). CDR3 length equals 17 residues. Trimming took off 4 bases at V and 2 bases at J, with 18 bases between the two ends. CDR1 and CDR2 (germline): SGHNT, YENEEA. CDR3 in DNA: TGTGCCAGCAGCTCGGGGACGGTATTTGGTGCCTACAATGAGCAGTTCTTC. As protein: CASSSGTVFGAYNEQFF.

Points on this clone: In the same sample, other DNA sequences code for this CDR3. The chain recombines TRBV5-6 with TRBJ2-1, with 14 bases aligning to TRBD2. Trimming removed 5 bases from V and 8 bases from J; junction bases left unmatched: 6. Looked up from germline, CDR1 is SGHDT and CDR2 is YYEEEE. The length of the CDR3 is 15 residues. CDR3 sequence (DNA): TGTGCCAGCAGTCCCGGGACTAGCGGGAGCGATGAGCAGTTCTTC. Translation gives CASSPGTSGSDEQFF.

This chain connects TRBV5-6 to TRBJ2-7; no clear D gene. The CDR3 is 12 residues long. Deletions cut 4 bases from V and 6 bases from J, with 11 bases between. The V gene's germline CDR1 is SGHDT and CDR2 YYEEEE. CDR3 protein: CASSITVSEQYF. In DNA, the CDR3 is TGTGCCAGCAGCATTACAGTGAGCGAGCAGTACTTC.

The CDR3 here is CASSQDEQGNEQFF. The CDR3 DNA reads as TGCGCCAGCAGCCAAGATGAACAGGGTAATGAGCAGTTCTTC. The rearrangement uses TRBV4-3 and TRBJ2-1, with a weak D call TRBD1 (6 bases). Per the germline V gene, CDR1 is LGHNA and CDR2 is YSLEER. V lost 0 bases and J lost 7, with 10 bases in between. The length of the CDR3 is 14 residues.

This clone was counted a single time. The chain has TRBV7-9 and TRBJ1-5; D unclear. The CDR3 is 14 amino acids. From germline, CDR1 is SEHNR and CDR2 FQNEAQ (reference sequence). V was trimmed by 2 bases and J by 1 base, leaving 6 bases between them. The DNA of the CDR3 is TGTGCCAGCAGCTTATTGGGGAGCAATCAGCCCCAGCATTTT. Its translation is CASSLLGSNQPQHF.

The CDR3 here is CASSPDGGEGDYGYTF. CDR3 in DNA: TGCGCCAGCAGCCCAGACGGCGGGGAAGGGGACTATGGCTACACCTTC. The rearrangement joins TRBV4-3 to TRBJ1-2; maybe TRBD1 (5 bases). The CDR3 contains 16 residues. The germline CDR1 and CDR2 sequences are LGHNA and YSLEER. V gave up 4 bases and J gave up 3 bases, with 18 bases separating them.

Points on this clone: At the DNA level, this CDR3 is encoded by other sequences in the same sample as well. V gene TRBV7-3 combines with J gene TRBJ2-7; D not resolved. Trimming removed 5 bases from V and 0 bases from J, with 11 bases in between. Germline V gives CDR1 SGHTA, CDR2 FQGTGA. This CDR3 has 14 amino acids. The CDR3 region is CASSLRADSYEQYF. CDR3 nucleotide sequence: TGTGCCAGCAGCCTCCGGGCCGACTCCTACGAGCAGTACTTC.

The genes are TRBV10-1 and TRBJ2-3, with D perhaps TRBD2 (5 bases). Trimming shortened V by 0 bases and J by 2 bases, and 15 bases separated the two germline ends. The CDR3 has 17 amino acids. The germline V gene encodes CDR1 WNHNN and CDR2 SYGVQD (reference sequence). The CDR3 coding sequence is TGCGCCAGCAGTGAGTCGACACTAGGCCTCGACACAGATACGCAGTATTTT. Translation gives CASSESTLGLDTDTQYF.

The CDR3 region is CASSTFRDSSTDTQYF. In DNA, the CDR3 is TGTGCCAGCAGTACCTTCCGGGACAGTAGCACAGATACGCAGTATTTT. The chain combines TRBV28 with TRBJ2-3; 7 bases match TRBD1. V shed 5 bases, J shed 0 bases, and the junction held 8 bases outside the gene matches. The CDR3 covers 16 residues. Germline V gene lookup returns CDR1 MDHEN and CDR2 SYDVKM. The variable domain in full, with the rest retrieved from reference TRBV28 and TRBJ2-3, is DVKVTQSSRYLVKRTGEKVFLECVQDMDHENMFWYRQDPGLGLRLIYFSYDVKMKEKGDIPEGYSVSREKKERFSLILESASTNQTSMYLCASSTFRDSSTDTQYFGPGTRLTVL.

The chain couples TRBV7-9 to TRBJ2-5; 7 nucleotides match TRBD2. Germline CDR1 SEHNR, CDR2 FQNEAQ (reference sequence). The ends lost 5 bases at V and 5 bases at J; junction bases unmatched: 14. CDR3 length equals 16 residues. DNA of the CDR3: TGTGCCAGCAGCCCCCTCGGGCGGGAGCCATGGGAGACCCAGTACTTC. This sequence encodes CASSPLGREPWETQYF.

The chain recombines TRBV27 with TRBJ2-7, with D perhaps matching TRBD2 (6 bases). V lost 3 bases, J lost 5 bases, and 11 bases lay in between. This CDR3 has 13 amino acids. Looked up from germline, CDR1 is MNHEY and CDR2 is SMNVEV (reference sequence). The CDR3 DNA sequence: TGTGCCAGCAGTTTGCGGGGCACCCACGAGCAGTACTTC. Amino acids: CASSLRGTHEQYF.

The chain's CDR3 is CASSFTSGTSDPEQYF. The CDR3 coding sequence is TGTGCCAGCAGTTTTACTTCCGGGACTAGCGATCCCGAGCAGTACTTC. V usage is TRBV27 and J usage is TRBJ2-7, with 10 bases aligning to TRBD2. V was clipped by 3 bases and J by 6 bases; unmatched bases: 11. Germline-derived CDR1 and CDR2 are MNHEY and SMNVEV (reference sequence). The CDR3 loop spans 16 amino acids.

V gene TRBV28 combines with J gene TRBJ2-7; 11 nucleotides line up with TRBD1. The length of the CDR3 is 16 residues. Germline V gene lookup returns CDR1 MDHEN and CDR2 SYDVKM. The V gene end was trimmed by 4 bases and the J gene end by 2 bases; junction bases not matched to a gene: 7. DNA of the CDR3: TGTGCCAGCAGTTCCCCCCGGGACAGGGGGACCTACGAGCAGTACTTC. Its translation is CASSSPRDRGTYEQYF.

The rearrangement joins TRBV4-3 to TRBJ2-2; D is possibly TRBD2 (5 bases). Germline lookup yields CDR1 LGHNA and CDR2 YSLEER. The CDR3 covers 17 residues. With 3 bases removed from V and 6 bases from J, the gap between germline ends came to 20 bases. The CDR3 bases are TGCGCCAGCAGCCACCTCCGGGAAAGCAAAAACCCCGGGGAGCTGTTTTTT. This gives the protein CASSHLRESKNPGELFF.

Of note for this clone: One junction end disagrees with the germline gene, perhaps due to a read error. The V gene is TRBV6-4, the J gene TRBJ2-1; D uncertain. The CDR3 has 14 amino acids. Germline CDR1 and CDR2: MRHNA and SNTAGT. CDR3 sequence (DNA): TGTGCCAGCAGTGTTGGTCCCTCCGACAATGAGCAGTTCTTC. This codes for CASSVGPSDNEQFF.

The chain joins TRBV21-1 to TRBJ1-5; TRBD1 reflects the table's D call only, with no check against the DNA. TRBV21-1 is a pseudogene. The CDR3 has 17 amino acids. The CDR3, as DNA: TGTGCCAGCAGCAAAGCTAGGATACAGGGGATCAATCAGCCCCAGCATTTT. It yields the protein CASSKARIQGINQPQHF.

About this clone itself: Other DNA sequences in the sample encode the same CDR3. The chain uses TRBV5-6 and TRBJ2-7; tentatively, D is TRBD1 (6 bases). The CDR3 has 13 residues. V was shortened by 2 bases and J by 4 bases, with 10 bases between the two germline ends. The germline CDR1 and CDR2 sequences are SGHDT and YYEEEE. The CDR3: CASSFPDRYEQYF. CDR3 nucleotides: TGTGCCAGCAGCTTCCCCGACAGGTACGAGCAGTACTTC.

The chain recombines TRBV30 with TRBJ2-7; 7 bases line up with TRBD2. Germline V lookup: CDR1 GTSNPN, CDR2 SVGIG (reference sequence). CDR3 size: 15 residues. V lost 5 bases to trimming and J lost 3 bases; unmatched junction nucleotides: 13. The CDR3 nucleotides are TGTGCCTGGGAGGACCTGGGGGGGACCGACTACGAGCAGTACTTC. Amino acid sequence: CAWEDLGGTDYEQYF.

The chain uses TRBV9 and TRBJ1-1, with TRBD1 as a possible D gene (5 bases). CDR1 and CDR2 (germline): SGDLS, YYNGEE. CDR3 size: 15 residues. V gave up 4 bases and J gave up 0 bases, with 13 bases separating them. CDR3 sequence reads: CASSLSGGMNTEAFF. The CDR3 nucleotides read TGTGCCAGCAGCCTAAGTGGGGGGATGAACACTGAAGCTTTCTTT.

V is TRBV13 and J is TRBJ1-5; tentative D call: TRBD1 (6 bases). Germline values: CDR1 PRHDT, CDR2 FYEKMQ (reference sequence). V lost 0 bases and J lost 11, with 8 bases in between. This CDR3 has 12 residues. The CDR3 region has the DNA TGTGCCAGCAGCTTAGGGGCAGGGGCCCAGCATTTT. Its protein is CASSLGAGAQHF. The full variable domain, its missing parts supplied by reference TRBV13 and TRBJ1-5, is AAGVIQSPRHLIKEKRETATLKCYPIPRHDTVYWYQQGPGQDPQFLISFYEKMQSDKGSIPDRFSAQQFSDYHSELNMSSLELGDSALYFCASSLGAGAQHFGDGTRLSIL.